The sequence of this T cell receptor (beta chain) was determined in a study of blood T cell repertoires in COVID-19. As for the study in general: Both acute and convalescent COVID-19 samples were obtained from the United States, Italy and Spain. T cells, B-cell-depleted T cells, or PBMCs provided the cDNA or gDNA that served as material.

This CDR3 region has 13 residues. Per germline, CDR1 SGHRS and CDR2 YFSETQ. Trimming removed 4 bases from V and 2 bases from J, with 9 bases in between. This clone was counted many times. Distinct nucleotide sequences in the sample also encode this CDR3. Authors' analysis steps: Using reference gene primer amplification, nucleated cell counts were estimated. Sequencing used immunoSEQ multiplex PCR; TCRdb keeps in-frame clones, though not all of them. Clonal size and the V and J genes are those of that table, whereas D and trimming came from the DNA. Of 310,000 or so clones in the sample, roughly nine tenths were seen once.

This sequence joins TRBV5-1 and TRBJ1-2, with a tentative D call TRBD1 (5 bases). The receptor comes from a woman aged 45-65 years who had recovered from COVID-19. The material sequenced was peripheral blood. CDR3 in DNA: TGCGCCAGCAGCCCGGGGGGAAACTATGGCTACACCTTC. It codes for CASSPGGNYGYTF.